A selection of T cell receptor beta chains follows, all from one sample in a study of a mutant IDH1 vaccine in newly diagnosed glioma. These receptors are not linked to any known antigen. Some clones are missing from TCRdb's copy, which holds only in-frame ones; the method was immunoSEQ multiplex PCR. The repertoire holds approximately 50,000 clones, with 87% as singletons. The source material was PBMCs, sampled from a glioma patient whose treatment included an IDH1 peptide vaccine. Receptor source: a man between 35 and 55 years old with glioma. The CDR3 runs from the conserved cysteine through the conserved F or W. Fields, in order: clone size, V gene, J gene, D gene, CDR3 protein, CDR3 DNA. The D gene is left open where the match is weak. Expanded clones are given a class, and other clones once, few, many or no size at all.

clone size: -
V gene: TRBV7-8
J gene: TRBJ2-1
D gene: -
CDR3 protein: CASSLSASSYNEQFF
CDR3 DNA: TGTGCCAGCAGCTTGTCGGCAAGCTCCTACAATGAGCAGTTCTTC

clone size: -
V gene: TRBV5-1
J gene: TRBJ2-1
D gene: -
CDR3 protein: CASSFEKRYNEQFF
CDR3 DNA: TGCGCCAGCAGCTTCGAGAAGCGGTACAATGAGCAGTTCTTC

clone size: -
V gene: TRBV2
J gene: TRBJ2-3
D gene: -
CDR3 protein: CASSEARAHTQYF
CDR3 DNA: TGTGCCAGCAGTGAAGCCCGAGCTCATACGCAGTATTTT

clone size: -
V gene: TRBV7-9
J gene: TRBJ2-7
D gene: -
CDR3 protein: CASSFSTDYEQYF
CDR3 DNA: TGTGCCAGCAGCTTCTCTACAGACTACGAGCAGTACTTC

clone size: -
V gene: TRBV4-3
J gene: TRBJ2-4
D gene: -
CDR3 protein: CASSQDKGAKNIQYF
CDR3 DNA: TGCGCCAGCAGCCAAGATAAGGGGGCCAAAAACATTCAGTACTTC

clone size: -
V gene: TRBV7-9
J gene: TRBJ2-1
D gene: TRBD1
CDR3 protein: CASSPGQGYNEQFF
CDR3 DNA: TGTGCCAGCAGCCCGGGACAGGGTTACAATGAGCAGTTCTTC

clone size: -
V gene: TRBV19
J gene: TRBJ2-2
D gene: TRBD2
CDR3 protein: CASRSGGSTGELFF
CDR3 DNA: TGTGCCAGTAGATCGGGAGGTTCCACCGGGGAGCTGTTTTTT

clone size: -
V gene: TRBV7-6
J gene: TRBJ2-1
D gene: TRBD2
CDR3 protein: CASSLVAGGGNEQFF
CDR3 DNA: TGTGCCAGCAGCTTAGTAGCGGGAGGCGGCAATGAGCAGTTCTTC

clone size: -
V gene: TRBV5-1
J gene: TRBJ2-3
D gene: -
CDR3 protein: CASRERSTDTQYF
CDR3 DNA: TGCGCCAGCAGGGAGAGGAGCACAGATACGCAGTATTTT

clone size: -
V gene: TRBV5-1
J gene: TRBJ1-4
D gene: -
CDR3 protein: CASSEVATNEKLFF
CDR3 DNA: TGCGCCAGCAGCGAGGTTGCAACTAATGAAAAACTGTTTTTT

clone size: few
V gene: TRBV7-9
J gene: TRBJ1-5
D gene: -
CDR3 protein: CASSGPLSNQPQHF
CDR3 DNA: TGTGCCAGCAGCGGACCACTGAGCAATCAGCCCCAGCATTTT

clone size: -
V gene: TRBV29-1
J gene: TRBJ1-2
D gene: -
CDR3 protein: CSVGLPTGYTF
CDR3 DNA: TGCAGCGTGGGACTCCCAACGGGCTACACCTTC

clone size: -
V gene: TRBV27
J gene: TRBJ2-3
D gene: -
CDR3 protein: CASSLSTGGTDTQYF
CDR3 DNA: TGTGCCAGCAGTTTATCGACGGGCGGCACAGATACGCAGTATTTT

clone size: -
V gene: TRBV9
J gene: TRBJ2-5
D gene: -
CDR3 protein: CASSYSGNTQETQYF
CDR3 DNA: TGTGCCAGCAGCTATTCAGGGAATACCCAAGAGACCCAGTACTTC

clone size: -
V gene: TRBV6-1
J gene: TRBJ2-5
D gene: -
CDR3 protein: CASSEAGVDEETQYF
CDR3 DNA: TGTGCCAGCAGTGAAGCTGGAGTAGATGAAGAGACCCAGTACTTC

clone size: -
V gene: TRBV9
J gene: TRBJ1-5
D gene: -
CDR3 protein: CASSVAGTNQPQHF
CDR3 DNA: TGTGCCAGCAGCGTTGCCGGGACAAATCAGCCCCAGCATTTT

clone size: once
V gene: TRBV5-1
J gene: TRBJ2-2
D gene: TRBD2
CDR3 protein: CASSPSSGPNTGELFF
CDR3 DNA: TGCGCCAGCAGCCCCAGTAGCGGGCCGAACACCGGGGAGCTGTTTTTT

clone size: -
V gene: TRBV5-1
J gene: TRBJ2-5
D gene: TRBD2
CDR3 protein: CASSLFPSGSTQETQYF
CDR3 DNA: TGCGCCAGCAGCTTGTTCCCTAGCGGGAGTACCCAAGAGACCCAGTACTTC

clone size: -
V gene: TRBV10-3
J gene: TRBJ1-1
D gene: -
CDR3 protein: CAISEAWQGGAEAFF
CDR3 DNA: TGTGCCATCAGTGAAGCTTGGCAGGGCGGCGCTGAAGCTTTCTTT

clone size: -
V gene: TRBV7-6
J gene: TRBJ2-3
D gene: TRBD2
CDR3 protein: CASSLVGTSGRIDTQYF
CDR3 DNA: TGTGCCAGCAGCTTAGTGGGGACTAGCGGGAGGATAGATACGCAGTATTTT

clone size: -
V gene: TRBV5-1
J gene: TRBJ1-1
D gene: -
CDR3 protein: CASSLAAGGDTEAFF
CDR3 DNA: TGCGCCAGCAGCTTGGCCGCGGGGGGAGACACTGAAGCTTTCTTT

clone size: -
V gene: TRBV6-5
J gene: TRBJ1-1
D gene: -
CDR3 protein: CASSYSFEANTEAFF
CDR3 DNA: TGTGCCAGCAGTTACTCGTTTGAGGCCAACACTGAAGCTTTCTTT

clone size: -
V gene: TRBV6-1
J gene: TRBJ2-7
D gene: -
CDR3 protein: CASSVLYEQYF
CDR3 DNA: TGTGCCAGCAGTGTACTCTACGAGCAGTACTTC

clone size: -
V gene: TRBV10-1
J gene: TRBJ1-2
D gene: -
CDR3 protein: CASSRIYGYTF
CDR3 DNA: TGCGCCAGCAGTAGGATCTATGGCTACACCTTC

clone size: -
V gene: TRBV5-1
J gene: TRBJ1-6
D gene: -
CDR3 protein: CASSLTTNTSPLHF
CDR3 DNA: TGCGCCAGCAGCTTGACCACAAACACTTCACCCCTCCACTTT

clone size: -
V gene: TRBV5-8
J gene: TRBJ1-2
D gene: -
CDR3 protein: CASSRGSGYGYTF
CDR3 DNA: TGTGCCAGCAGCCGGGGGAGCGGCTATGGCTACACCTTC

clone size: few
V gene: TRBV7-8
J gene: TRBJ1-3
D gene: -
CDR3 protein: CASSLARGTGNTIYF
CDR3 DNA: TGTGCCAGCAGCTTAGCACGCGGGACTGGAAACACCATATATTTT

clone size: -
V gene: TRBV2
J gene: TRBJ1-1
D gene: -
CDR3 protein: CASYSTGNTEAFF
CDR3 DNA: TGTGCCAGCTATTCGACAGGGAACACTGAAGCTTTCTTT

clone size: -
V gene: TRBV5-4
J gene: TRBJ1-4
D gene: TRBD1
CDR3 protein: CASSWHRDRGSQGEKLFF
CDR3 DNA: TGTGCCAGCAGCTGGCACCGGGACAGGGGGAGTCAAGGGGAAAAACTGTTTTTT

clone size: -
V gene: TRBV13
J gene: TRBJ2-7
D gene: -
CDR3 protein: CASSLASPYEQYF
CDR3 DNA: TGTGCCAGCAGCTTAGCCAGCCCCTACGAGCAGTACTTC

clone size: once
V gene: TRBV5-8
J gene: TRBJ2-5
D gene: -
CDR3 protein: CASDLKRGKETQYF
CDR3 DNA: TGTGCCAGTGATTTAAAGAGGGGGAAAGAGACCCAGTACTTC

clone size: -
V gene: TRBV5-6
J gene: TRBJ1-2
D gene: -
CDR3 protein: CASSWGLSKSYGYTF
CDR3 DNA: TGTGCCAGCAGCTGGGGGCTCTCCAAATCCTATGGCTACACCTTC

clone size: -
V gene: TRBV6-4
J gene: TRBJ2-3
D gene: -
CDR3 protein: CASKSRRRGTQYF
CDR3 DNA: TGTGCCAGCAAATCCCGGCGCCGGGGTACGCAGTATTTT

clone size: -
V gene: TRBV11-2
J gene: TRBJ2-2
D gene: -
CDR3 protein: CASSSTSFTGELFF
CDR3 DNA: TGTGCCAGCAGCTCCACGTCCTTCACCGGGGAGCTGTTTTTT

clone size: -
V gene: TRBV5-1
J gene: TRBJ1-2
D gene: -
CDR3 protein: CASSLVVQSGYTF
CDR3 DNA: TGCGCCAGCAGCTTGGTTGTGCAGAGTGGCTACACCTTC

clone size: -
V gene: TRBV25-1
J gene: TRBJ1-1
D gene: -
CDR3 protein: CASSEAGQTGRAFF
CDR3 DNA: TGTGCCAGCAGTGAAGCGGGGCAAACAGGGAGAGCTTTCTTT

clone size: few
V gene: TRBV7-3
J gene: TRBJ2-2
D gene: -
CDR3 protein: CASSWGARGTGELFF
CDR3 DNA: TGTGCCAGCAGCTGGGGGGCCCGGGGCACCGGGGAGCTGTTTTTT

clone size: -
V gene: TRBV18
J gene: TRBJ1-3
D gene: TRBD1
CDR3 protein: CASSPPRGQGAPGNTIYF
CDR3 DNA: TGTGCCAGCTCACCACCGCGAGGACAGGGGGCCCCTGGAAACACCATATATTTT

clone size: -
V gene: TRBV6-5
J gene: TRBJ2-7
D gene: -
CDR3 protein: CASSFKTGRGGGQYF
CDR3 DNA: TGTGCCAGCAGTTTCAAAACCGGTAGGGGGGGTGGGCAGTACTTC

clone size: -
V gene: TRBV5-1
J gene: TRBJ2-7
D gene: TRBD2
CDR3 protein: CASSSGGGHSYEQYF
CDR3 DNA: TGCGCCAGCAGCTCGGGGGGGGGACACTCCTACGAGCAGTACTTC

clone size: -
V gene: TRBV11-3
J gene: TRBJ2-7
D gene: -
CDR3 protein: CASSRGRPLSYEQYF
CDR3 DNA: TGTGCCAGCAGCCGGGGCAGGCCACTCTCCTACGAGCAGTACTTC

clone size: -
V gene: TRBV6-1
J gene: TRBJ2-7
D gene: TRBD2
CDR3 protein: CASSERDSAASGELVSYEQYF
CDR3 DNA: TGTGCCAGCAGTGAACGGGACTCTGCGGCTAGCGGGGAGTTGGTATCCTACGAGCAGTACTTC

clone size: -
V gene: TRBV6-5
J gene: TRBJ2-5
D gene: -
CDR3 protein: CASSYSGKGEGTQYF
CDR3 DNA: TGTGCCAGCAGTTACTCAGGGAAGGGGGAAGGGACCCAGTACTTC

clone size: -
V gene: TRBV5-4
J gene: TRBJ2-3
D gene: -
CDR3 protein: CASSLQTLGTDTQYF
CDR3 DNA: TGTGCCAGCAGCTTGCAGACTTTGGGCACAGATACGCAGTATTTT

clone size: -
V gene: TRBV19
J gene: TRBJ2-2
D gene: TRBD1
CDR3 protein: CASIRTGLNTGELFF
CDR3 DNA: TGTGCCAGTATTAGGACAGGCTTGAACACCGGGGAGCTGTTTTTT

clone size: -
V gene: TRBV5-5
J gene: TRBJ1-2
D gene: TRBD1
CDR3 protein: CASSSGTQGARYGYTF
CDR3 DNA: TGTGCCAGCAGCTCCGGCACGCAGGGGGCGCGGTATGGCTACACCTTC

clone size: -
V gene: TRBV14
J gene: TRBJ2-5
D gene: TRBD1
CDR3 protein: CASSQRQGLQETQYF
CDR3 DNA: TGTGCCAGCAGCCAACGACAGGGGCTTCAAGAGACCCAGTACTTC

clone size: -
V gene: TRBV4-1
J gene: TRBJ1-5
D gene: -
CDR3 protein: CASSPSGRGSNQPQHF
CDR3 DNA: TGCGCCAGCAGCCCCTCCGGAAGAGGCTCCAATCAGCCCCAGCATTTT

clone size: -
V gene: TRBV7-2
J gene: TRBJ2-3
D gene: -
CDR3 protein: CASSRQATRATDTQYF
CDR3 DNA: TGTGCCAGCAGCCGCCAGGCCACTAGGGCCACAGATACGCAGTATTTT

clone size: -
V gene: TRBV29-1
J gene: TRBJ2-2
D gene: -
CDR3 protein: CSGFDGGTMNTGELFF
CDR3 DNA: TGCAGCGGATTCGATGGGGGGACAATGAACACCGGGGAGCTGTTTTTT

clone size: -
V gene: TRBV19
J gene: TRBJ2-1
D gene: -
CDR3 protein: CASSIDDVRGEQFF
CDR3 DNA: TGTGCCAGTAGTATCGACGACGTGAGGGGTGAGCAGTTCTTC

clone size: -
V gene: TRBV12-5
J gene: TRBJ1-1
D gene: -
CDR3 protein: CASGLEGQPAFF
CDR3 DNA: TGTGCTAGTGGTTTAGAGGGACAACCGGCTTTCTTT

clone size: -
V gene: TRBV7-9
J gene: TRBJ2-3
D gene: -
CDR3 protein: CASSLASLGTDTQYF
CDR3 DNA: TGTGCCAGCAGCTTAGCTTCTCTAGGCACAGATACGCAGTATTTT

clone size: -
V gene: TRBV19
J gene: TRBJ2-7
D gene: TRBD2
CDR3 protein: CASSISPPTSGRAEQYF
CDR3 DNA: TGTGCCAGTAGTATTTCCCCCCCCACTAGCGGGAGGGCCGAGCAGTACTTC

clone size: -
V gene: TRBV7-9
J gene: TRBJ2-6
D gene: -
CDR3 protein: CASKESGANVLTF
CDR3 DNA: TGTGCCAGCAAAGAGTCTGGGGCCAACGTCCTGACTTTC

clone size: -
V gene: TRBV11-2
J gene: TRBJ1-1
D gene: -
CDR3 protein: CASSFSGREAFF
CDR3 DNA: TGTGCCAGCAGCTTTTCGGGGCGCGAAGCTTTCTTT

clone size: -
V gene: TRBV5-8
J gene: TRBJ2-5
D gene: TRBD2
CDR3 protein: CASSLLDFPSGRPSETQYF
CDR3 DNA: TGTGCCAGCAGCTTACTTGACTTCCCGAGCGGGAGGCCCTCAGAGACCCAGTACTTC

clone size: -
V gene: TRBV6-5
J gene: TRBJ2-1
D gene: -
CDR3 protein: CASSYSIYYNEQFF
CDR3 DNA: TGTGCCAGCAGTTACTCGATTTACTACAATGAGCAGTTCTTC